This T cell receptor beta chain was captured by sequencing in a study of T cell responses to AZD1222 COVID-19 vaccine. Notes on this clone: Its antigen remains unidentified. This CDR3 is also generated by other DNA sequences in the sample.

General study results and limits: Recipients of two AZD1222 doses showed rising Spike-specific TCR breadth and depth. Variant regions that are unmutated are reportedly the target of nearly half of spike-specific TCRs. Researchers took repertoire samples only after the peak T cell response had come.

This CDR3 is 12 amino acids long. The V and J ends lost 3 bases and 4 bases respectively, with 4 bases between them. Germline V gene data show CDR1 as SGHDT and CDR2 as YYEEEE. The method was immunoSEQ multiplex PCR; TCRdb's version includes in-frame clones alone and lacks a portion of them. The sample yields 35,000 to 55,000 clones, over 80% seen once. This TCR came from an adult in good health. This chain joins TRBV5-6 and TRBJ2-2; D unresolved. The material was peripheral blood, obtained on day 0 of AZD1222 vaccination. In DNA, the CDR3 is TGTGCCAGCAGCTCGGGCACCGGGGAGCTGTTTTTT. It specifies CASSSGTGELFF.